Presented here are 17 T cell receptor beta chains from one specimen sequenced in a study of metastatic and nonmetastatic thyroid tumors. TCRdb reassembled clones from the PCR reads with MiXCR. The sample holds about 25,000 clones, 13% seen once. Treatment of any kind had been given to no patient before thyroid surgery. Sample: blood. The receptors here all came from a female donor with papillary thyroid cancer or a benign thyroid nodule (not recorded which). Some clones in this sample may be carry-over from other donors' samples.

The chain couples TRBV30 to TRBJ2-2, with D unresolved. V shed 4 bases and J shed 6 bases, with 3 bases lying between them. CDR3 length: 10 amino acids. Germline CDR1 is GTSNPN and CDR2 is SVGIG (reference sequence). CDR3 in DNA: TGTGCCTGGACCGCCGGGGAGCTGTTTTTT. It encodes CAWTAGELFF.

This clone was found many times. This chain uses TRBV5-1 with TRBJ1-2; TRBD1 is a possible D gene (5 bases). The length of the CDR3 is 14 residues. Germline V gives CDR1 SGHRS, CDR2 YFSETQ. Trimming cost V 0 bases and J 4 bases, with 10 bases left between them. The CDR3 loop reads CASSLVGGPYGYTF. The CDR3, as DNA: TGCGCCAGCAGCTTGGTGGGGGGACCCTATGGCTACACCTTC.

This clone was seen many times. A read error may be the cause here, since a much bigger clone is one base away. Other DNA sequences in the sample encode the same CDR3. The chain combines TRBV6-1 with TRBJ2-2, with TRBD1 matching over 11 bases. Germline V gives CDR1 MNHNS, CDR2 SASEGT. This CDR3 is built from 15 residues. V gave up 6 bases and J gave up 6 bases; unmatched junction bases: 6. The CDR3 loop reads CASRSDRGLPGELFF. CDR3 DNA: TGTGCCAGCAGATCGGACAGGGGGCTCCCCGGGGAGCTGTTTTTT.

The table lists this clone with many counts. The chain employs TRBV4-2 and TRBJ2-7, with no clear D. The V and J ends lost 4 bases and 2 bases respectively, with 9 bases between them. Per germline, CDR1 LGHNA and CDR2 YNFKEQ. The CDR3 covers 13 residues. The chain's CDR3 is CASSLTSTYEQYF. The CDR3 DNA sequence: TGTGCCAGCAGCCTAACATCTACCTACGAGCAGTACTTC.

Concerning this clone: One end of the junction is discordant with germline, which a read error may explain. This chain uses TRBV28 with TRBJ2-1; D may be TRBD2 (5 bases). Germline CDR1 reads MDHEN; CDR2 reads SYDVKM. CDR3 length: 14 amino acids. The CDR3 DNA sequence: TGTGCCAACAGTTTTAGACCGGGGAACAATGAGCAGTTCTTC. Amino acids: CANSFRPGNNEQFF.

For this clone: One junction end does not reproduce the germline sequence, and a read error may be involved. The genes are TRBV7-3 and TRBJ1-2, with TRBD1 as a possible D gene (6 bases). Germline V gene lookup returns CDR1 SGHTA and CDR2 FQGTGA. The CDR3 consists of 14 residues. DNA of the CDR3: TGTGCCAGCAGCCAAAGCCCAGGGGACTATGGCTACGCCTTC. Its translation is CASSQSPGDYGYAF. The full variable domain, its missing parts supplied by reference TRBV7-3 and TRBJ1-2, is GAGVSQTPSNKVTEKGKYVELRCDPISGHTALYWYRQSLGQGPEFLIYFQGTGAADDSGLPNDRFFAVRPEGSVSTLKIQRTERGDSAVYLCASSQSPGDYGYAFGSGTRLTVV.

In its sample, this clone was seen a few times. This chain links TRBV6-2 or TRBV6-3 with TRBJ2-7; 7 nucleotides agree with TRBD1. The ends lost 7 bases at V and 2 bases at J; junction bases unmatched: 8. Germline loops: CDR1 MNHEY, CDR2 SVGEGT. The CDR3 consists of 14 residues. The CDR3 is CASTSTGQAYEQYF. The CDR3 bases are TGTGCCAGCACTTCTACTGGACAGGCCTACGAGCAGTACTTC.

This clone was picked up many times. The V gene is TRBV10-3, the J gene TRBJ1-5; D gene ambiguous. The CDR3 covers 16 residues. V was shortened by 2 bases and J by 0 bases, with 11 bases between the two germline ends. The germline V gene encodes CDR1 ENHRY and CDR2 SYGVKD. CDR3 in DNA: TGTGCCATCAGTGAGGGACCAGGAGATAGCAATCAGCCCCAGCATTTT. Protein product: CAISEGPGDSNQPQHF.

By frequency in the sample, this clone is medium-sized. The chain couples TRBV12-3 or TRBV12-4 to TRBJ1-6; no reliable D call. With 3 bases removed from V and 9 bases from J, the gap between germline ends came to 6 bases. This CDR3 has 12 residues. CDR3: CASSLMGSPLHF. The DNA of the CDR3 is TGTGCCAGCAGTTTGATGGGTTCACCCCTCCACTTT.

The table lists this clone with a few counts. The J gene is TRBJ2-5, the V gene TRBV6-5, with TRBD2 as a possible D gene (5 bases). Germline V gene data show CDR1 as MNHEY and CDR2 as SVGAGI. The CDR3 totals 12 residues. Deletions cut 7 bases from V and 5 bases from J, with 11 bases between. The CDR3 reads CASKAGGETQYF. DNA of the CDR3: TGTGCCAGCAAGGCAGGCGGGGAGACCCAGTACTTC.

In this sample, this clone turned up many times. This rearrangement joins TRBV5-6 to TRBJ1-1; the D gene is possibly TRBD1 (6 bases). Germline-derived CDR1 and CDR2 are SGHDT and YYEEEE. Between the trimmed V and J ends, which lost 0 bases and 5 bases, there was a span of 11 bases. The CDR3 runs to 14 residues. The CDR3 is CASSLGVQGTEAFF. CDR3 DNA sequence: TGTGCCAGCAGCTTGGGGGTACAGGGAACTGAAGCTTTCTTT.

This clone was observed a few times. The V call is TRBV6-1, the J call TRBJ2-1; 7 bases fit TRBD2. Germline trimming cut 6 bases from V and 4 bases from J; bases unmatched to any gene: 9. The CDR3 totals 15 residues. Germline CDR1 reads MNHNS; CDR2 reads SASEGT. Here the CDR3 reads CASRLSGANYNEQFF. CDR3 sequence (DNA): TGTGCCAGCAGACTGAGCGGGGCCAATTACAATGAGCAGTTCTTC.

This chain links TRBV30 with TRBJ1-2; D gene ambiguous. In germline, CDR1 is GTSNPN, CDR2 SVGIG (reference sequence). V lost 0 bases and J 11 bases, leaving 13 bases between the germline ends. This CDR3 region has 12 residues. The CDR3 region has the DNA TGTGCCTGGAGTGTAACAAACTATCGATACACCTTC. Encoded protein: CAWSVTNYRYTF.

CDR3 loop: CASSSTGMREYF. CDR3 bases: TGTGCCAGCAGCTCAACAGGAATGAGGGAGTACTTC. The chain is built from TRBV5-6 and TRBJ2-7; D may correspond to TRBD1 or TRBD2 (5 bases each). Germline lookup yields CDR1 SGHDT and CDR2 YYEEEE. The CDR3 contains 12 residues. V gave up 3 bases and J gave up 11 bases, with 15 bases separating them.

This clone was recorded at least ten times. The chain joins TRBV3-1 to TRBJ1-2, with D perhaps matching TRBD1 (6 bases). Germline CDR1 is LGHDT and CDR2 is YNNKEL (reference sequence). With 4 bases removed from V and 3 bases from J, the gap between germline ends came to 15 bases. This CDR3 has 15 residues. The CDR3 DNA reads TGTGCCAGCAGCCTAGGGGGGGGGTCGGACTATGGCTACACCTTC. Encoded protein: CASSLGGGSDYGYTF.

This clone was recorded at least ten times. This may stem from a read error, because a much larger clone lies one nucleotide away. This sample also contains other DNA sequences that code for the same CDR3. The V and J genes are TRBV19 and TRBJ2-2, with D perhaps matching TRBD2 (5 bases). Trimming removed 5 bases from V and 6 bases from J, with 13 bases in between. Germline CDR1 LNHDA, CDR2 SQIVND (reference sequence). The CDR3 covers 14 residues. The CDR3 loop reads CASSFTGVPGELFF. Written as DNA, the CDR3 is TGTGCCAGTAGTTTTACCGGGGTCCCCGGGGAGCTGTTTTTT. Supplemented by reference TRBV19 and TRBJ2-2, the full variable domain reads DGGITQSPKYLFRKEGQNVTLSCEQNLNHDAMYWYRQDPGQGLRLIYYSQIVNDFQKGDIAEGYSVSREKKESFPLTVTSAQKNPTAFYLCASSFTGVPGELFFGEGSRLTVL.

This clone occurred many times. This chain joins TRBV5-5 and TRBJ2-5, with D perhaps matching TRBD1 (6 bases). This CDR3 comprises 16 residues. Germline V gives CDR1 SGHKS, CDR2 YYEKEE (reference sequence). Trimming pared 1 base from V and 3 bases from J, leaving 16 bases between. CDR3 nucleotides: TGTGCCAGCAGCTTGTCTTTGGCGTCAGGGGAAGAGACCCAGTACTTC. This codes for CASSLSLASGEETQYF.